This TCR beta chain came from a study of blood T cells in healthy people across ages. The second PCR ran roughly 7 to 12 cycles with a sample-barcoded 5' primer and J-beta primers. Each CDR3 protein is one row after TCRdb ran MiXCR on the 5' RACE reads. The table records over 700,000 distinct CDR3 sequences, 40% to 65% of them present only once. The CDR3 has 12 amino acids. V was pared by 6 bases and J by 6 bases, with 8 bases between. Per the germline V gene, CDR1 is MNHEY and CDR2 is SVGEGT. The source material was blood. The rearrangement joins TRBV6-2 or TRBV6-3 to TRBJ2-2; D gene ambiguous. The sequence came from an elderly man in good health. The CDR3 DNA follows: TGTGCCAGCAGACCAGATCCCGGGGAGCTGTTTTTT. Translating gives CASRPDPGELFF.